This TCR beta chain was retrieved from a study of T cells in Graves' hyperthyroidism and ophthalmopathy. About the research overall: Initial diagnosis, before any treatment, was when peripheral blood was collected.

As for this clonotype: Its antigen remains unknown.

General study findings and limits: Within blood appeared most thyroid clonotypes that had expanded above 0.001.

RNA transcripts gave rise to amplified TCR beta CDR3 regions. With the HTBI primer set, the TCR CDR3 went through a first round of RT-PCR. MiXCR, applied by TCRdb to the multiplex PCR reads, yields one record per CDR3 protein. The repertoire includes under 250,000 distinct CDR3 sequences, approximately 25% of them detected once, and under 40% sits in the top ten. The germline CDR1 and CDR2 sequences are MNHEY and SVGEGT. The trim removed 5 bases at V and 2 bases at J, leaving 4 bases unmatched. This CDR3 is 15 amino acids long. Source material: blood. J is TRBJ2-3 and V is TRBV6-2 or TRBV6-3; TRBD2 matches at 10 bases. The clonotype comes from a woman aged 40 to 49 with Graves' ophthalmopathy. CDR3 region: CASSGLAGVTDTQYF. The CDR3 nucleotides are TGTGCCAGCAGTGGGCTAGCGGGAGTCACAGATACGCAGTATTTT.